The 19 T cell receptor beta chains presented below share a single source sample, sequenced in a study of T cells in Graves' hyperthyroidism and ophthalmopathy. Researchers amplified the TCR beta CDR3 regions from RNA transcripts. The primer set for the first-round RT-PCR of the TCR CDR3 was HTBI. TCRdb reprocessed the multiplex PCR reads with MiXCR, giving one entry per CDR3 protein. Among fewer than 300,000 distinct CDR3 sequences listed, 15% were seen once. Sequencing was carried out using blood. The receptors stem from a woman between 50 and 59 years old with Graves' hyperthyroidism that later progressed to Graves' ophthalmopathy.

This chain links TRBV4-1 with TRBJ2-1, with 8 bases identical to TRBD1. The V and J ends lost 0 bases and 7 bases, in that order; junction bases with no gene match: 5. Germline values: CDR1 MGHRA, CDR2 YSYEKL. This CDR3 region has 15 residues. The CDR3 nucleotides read TGCGCCAGCAGCCAAGAATCGGACAGGGTGAATGAGCAGTTCTTC. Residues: CASSQESDRVNEQFF.

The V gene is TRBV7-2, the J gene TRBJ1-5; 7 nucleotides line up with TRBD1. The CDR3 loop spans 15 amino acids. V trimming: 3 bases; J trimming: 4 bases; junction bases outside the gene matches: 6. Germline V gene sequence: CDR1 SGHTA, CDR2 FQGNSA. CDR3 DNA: TGTGCCAGCAGCTTTGGGACAGCGCTTAATCAGCCCCAGCATTTT. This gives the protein CASSFGTALNQPQHF.

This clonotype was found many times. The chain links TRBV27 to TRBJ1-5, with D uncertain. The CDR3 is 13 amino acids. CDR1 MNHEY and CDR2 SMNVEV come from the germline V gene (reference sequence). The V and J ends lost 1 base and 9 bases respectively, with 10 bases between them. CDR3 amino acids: CASSLFGSRPQHF. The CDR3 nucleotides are TGTGCCAGCAGTTTATTCGGTTCCAGGCCCCAGCATTTT.

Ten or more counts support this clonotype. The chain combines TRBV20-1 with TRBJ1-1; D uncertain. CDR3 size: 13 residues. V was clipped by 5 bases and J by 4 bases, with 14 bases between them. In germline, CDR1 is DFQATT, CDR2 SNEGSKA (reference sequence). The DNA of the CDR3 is TGCAGTGCTGCCCCGGACGGCGGCACTGAAGCTTTCTTT. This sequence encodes CSAAPDGGTEAFF.

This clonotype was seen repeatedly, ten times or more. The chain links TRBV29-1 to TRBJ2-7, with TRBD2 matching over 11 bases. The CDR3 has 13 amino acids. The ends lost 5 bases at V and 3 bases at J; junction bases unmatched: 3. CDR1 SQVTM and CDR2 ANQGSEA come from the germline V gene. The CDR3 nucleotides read TGCAGCGTTTTAGCGGGAGGGGTCTACGAGCAGTACTTC. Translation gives CSVLAGGVYEQYF.

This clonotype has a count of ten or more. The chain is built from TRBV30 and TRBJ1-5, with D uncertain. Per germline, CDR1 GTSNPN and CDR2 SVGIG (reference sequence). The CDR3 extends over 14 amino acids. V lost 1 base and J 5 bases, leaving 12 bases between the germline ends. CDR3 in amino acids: CAWSASFGHQPQHF. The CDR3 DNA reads TGTGCCTGGAGTGCTTCCTTCGGGCATCAGCCCCAGCATTTT.

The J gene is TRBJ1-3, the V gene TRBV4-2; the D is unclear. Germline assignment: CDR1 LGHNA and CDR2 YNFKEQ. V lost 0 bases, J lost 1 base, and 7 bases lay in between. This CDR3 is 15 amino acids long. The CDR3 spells CASSQEWGSGNTIYF. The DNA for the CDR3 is TGTGCCAGCAGCCAAGAGTGGGGATCTGGAAACACCATATATTTT.

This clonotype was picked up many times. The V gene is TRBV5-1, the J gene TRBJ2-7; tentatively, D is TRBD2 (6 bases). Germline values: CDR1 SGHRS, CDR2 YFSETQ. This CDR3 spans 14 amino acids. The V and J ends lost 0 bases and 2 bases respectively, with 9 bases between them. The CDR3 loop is CASSLVEGPYEQYF. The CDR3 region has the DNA TGCGCCAGCAGCTTGGTGGAGGGGCCCTACGAGCAGTACTTC. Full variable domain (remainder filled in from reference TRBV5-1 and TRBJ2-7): KAGVTQTPRYLIKTRGQQVTLSCSPISGHRSVSWYQQTPGQGLQFLFEYFSETQRNKGNFPGRFSGRQFSNSRSEMNVSTLELGDSALYLCASSLVEGPYEQYFGPGTRLTVT.

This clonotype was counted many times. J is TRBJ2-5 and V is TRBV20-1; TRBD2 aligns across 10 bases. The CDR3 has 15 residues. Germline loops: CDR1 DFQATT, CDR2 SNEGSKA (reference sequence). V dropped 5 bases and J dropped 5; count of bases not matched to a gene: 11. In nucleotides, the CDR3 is TGCAGTGCTGCGCCCCTAGCGGGAGCCTGGGAGACCCAGTACTTC. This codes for CSAAPLAGAWETQYF.

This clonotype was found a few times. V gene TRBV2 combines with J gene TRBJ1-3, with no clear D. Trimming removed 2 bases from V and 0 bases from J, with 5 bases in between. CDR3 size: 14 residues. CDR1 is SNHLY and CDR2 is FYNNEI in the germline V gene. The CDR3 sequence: CASSEWRSGNTIYF. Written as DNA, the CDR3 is TGTGCCAGCAGTGAATGGCGCTCTGGAAACACCATATATTTT.

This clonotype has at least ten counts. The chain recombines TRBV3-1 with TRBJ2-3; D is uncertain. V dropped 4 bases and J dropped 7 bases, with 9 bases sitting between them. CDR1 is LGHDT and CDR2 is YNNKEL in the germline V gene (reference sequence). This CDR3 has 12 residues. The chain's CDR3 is CASSPTRYTQYF. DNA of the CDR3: TGTGCCAGCAGCCCCACGAGGTATACGCAGTATTTT.

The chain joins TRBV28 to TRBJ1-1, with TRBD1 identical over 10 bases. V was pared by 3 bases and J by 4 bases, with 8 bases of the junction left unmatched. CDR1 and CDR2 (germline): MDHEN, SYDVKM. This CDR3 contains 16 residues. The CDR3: CASSFRDRGITTEAFF. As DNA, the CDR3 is TGTGCCAGCAGTTTCCGGGACAGGGGTATCACCACTGAAGCTTTCTTT.

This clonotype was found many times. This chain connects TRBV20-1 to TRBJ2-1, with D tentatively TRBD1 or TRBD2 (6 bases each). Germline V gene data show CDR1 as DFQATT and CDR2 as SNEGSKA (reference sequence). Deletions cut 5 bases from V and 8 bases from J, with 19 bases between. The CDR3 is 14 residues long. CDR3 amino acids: CSASPGAGWDEQFF. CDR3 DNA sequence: TGCAGTGCTTCCCCGGGGGCGGGTTGGGATGAGCAGTTCTTC.

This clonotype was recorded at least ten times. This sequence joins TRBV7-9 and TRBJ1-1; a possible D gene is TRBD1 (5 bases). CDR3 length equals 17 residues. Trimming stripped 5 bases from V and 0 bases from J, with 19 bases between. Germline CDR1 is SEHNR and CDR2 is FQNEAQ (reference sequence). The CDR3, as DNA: TGTGCCAGCAGCCCCTCGATTGGGGGAACCATGAACACTGAAGCTTTCTTT. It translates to CASSPSIGGTMNTEAFF.

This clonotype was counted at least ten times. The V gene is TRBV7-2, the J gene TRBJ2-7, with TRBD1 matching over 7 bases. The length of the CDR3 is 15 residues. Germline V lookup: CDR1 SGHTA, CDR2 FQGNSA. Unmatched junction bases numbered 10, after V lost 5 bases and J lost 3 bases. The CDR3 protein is CASSLEGTAYYEQYF. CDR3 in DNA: TGTGCCAGCAGCCTCGAGGGGACAGCCTACTACGAGCAGTACTTC. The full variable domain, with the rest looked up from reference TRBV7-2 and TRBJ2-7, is GAGVSQSPSNKVTEKGKDVELRCDPISGHTALYWYRQSLGQGLEFLIYFQGNSAPDKSGLPSDRFSAERTGGSVSTLTIQRTQQEDSAVYLCASSLEGTAYYEQYFGPGTRLTVT.

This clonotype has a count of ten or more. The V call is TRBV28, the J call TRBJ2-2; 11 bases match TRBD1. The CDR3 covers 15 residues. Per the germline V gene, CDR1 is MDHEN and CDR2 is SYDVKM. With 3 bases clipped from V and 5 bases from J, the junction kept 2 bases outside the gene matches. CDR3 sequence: CASSLGQGETGELFF. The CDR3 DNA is TGTGCCAGCAGTTTGGGACAGGGGGAGACCGGGGAGCTGTTTTTT.

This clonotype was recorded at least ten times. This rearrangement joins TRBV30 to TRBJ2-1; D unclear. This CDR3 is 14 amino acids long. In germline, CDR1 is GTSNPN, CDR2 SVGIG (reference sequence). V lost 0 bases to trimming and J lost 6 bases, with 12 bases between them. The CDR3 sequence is CAWSVLERSNEQFF. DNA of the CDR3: TGTGCCTGGAGTGTACTTGAAAGGAGCAATGAGCAGTTCTTC.

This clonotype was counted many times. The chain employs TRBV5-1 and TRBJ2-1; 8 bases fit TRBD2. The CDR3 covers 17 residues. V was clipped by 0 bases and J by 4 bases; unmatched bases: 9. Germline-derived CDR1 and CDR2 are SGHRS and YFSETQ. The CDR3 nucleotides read TGCGCCAGCAGCTTGGCGGGGGGGCAGATTCTATACAATGAGCAGTTCTTC. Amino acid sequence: CASSLAGGQILYNEQFF. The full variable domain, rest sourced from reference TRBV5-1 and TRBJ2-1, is KAGVTQTPRYLIKTRGQQVTLSCSPISGHRSVSWYQQTPGQGLQFLFEYFSETQRNKGNFPGRFSGRQFSNSRSEMNVSTLELGDSALYLCASSLAGGQILYNEQFFGPGTRLTVL.

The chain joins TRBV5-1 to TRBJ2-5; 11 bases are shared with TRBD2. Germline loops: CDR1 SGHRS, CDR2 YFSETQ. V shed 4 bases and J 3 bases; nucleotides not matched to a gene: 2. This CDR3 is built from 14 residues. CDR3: CASSPTSGEETQYF. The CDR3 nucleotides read TGCGCCAGCAGCCCGACTAGCGGGGAAGAGACCCAGTACTTC.